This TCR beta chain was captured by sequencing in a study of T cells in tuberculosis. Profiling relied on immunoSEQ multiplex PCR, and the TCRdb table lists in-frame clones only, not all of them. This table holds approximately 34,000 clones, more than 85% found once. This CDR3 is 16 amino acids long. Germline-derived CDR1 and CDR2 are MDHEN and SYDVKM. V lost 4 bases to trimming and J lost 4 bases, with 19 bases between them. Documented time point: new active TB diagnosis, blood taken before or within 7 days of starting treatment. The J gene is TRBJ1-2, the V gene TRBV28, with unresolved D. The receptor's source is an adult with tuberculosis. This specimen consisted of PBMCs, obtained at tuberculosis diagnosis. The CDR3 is CASSSLRTATSYGYTF. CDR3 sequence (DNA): TGTGCCAGCAGTTCATTGAGGACGGCCACTAGCTATGGCTACACCTTC.